Following are 25 T cell receptor beta chains from one sample sequenced in a study of T cell changes during pregnancy in multiple sclerosis. Libraries were prepared by immunoSEQ multiplex PCR; TCRdb keeps only in-frame clonotypes and omits some of them. This sample has 90,000 to 95,000 clones; more than 85% occur once, and the top ten carry around 0.93%. Sequenced material: peripheral blood, taken before pregnancy. Receptors originate from a female donor with multiple sclerosis, enrolled in a pregnancy study.

The genes are TRBV7-2 and TRBJ1-3; a possible D gene is TRBD1 (5 bases). The V end lost 7 bases, the J end lost 0 bases, and 22 bases lay between the germline ends. Germline lookup yields CDR1 SGHTA and CDR2 FQGNSA. This CDR3 region has 18 residues. CDR3 loop: CASNPPIRGLSSGNTIYF. CDR3 sequence (DNA): TGTGCCAGCAACCCCCCTATACGGGGACTAAGCTCTGGAAACACCATATATTTT. The full variable domain, with the rest looked up from reference TRBV7-2 and TRBJ1-3, is GAGVSQSPSNKVTEKGKDVELRCDPISGHTALYWYRQSLGQGLEFLIYFQGNSAPDKSGLPSDRFSAERTGGSVSTLTIQRTQQEDSAVYLCASNPPIRGLSSGNTIYFGEGSWLTVV.

The rearrangement uses TRBV9 and TRBJ2-7; D perhaps matches TRBD1 (7 bases). The CDR3 is made up of 13 amino acids. From germline, CDR1 is SGDLS and CDR2 YYNGEE. Trimming took off 2 bases at V and 6 bases at J, with 12 bases between the two ends. The CDR3 loop is CASSVRGVGEQYF. The CDR3 DNA sequence: TGTGCCAGCAGCGTCAGGGGGGTGGGCGAGCAGTACTTC.

The CDR3 DNA sequence: TGTGCCAGCAGCCCCCCCGGGGGTCCCTCTATCTACGAGCAGTACTTC. Translated: CASSPPGGPSIYEQYF. The chain employs TRBV7-2 and TRBJ2-7; maybe TRBD2 (6 bases). The ends were cut back, 5 bases at V and 3 bases at J, with 20 bases in the middle. CDR1 and CDR2 from the germline V gene are SGHTA and FQGNSA. CDR3 length: 16 residues. The entire variable domain, with the rest obtained from reference TRBV7-2 and TRBJ2-7, is as follows: GAGVSQSPSNKVTEKGKDVELRCDPISGHTALYWYRQSLGQGLEFLIYFQGNSAPDKSGLPSDRFSAERTGGSVSTLTIQRTQQEDSAVYLCASSPPGGPSIYEQYFGPGTRLTVT.

The chain couples TRBV5-6 to TRBJ2-1; D possibly corresponds to TRBD2 (6 bases). CDR3 size: 15 residues. Trimming cost V 2 bases and J 4 bases, with 13 bases left between them. Germline-derived CDR1 and CDR2 are SGHDT and YYEEEE. The CDR3 nucleotides read TGTGCCAGCAGCTTTGGGTTAGCGGCGTACAATGAGCAGTTCTTC. It codes for CASSFGLAAYNEQFF.

The chain uses TRBV27 and TRBJ2-7, with D possibly matching TRBD1 (5 bases). The CDR3 sequence is 13 residues long. Germline V gene sequence: CDR1 MNHEY, CDR2 SMNVEV (reference sequence). V was clipped by 3 bases and J by 3 bases, with 9 bases between them. As DNA, the CDR3 is TGTGCCAGCAGTTTCAGGGCGCTCTACGAGCAGTACTTC. It codes for CASSFRALYEQYF.

The chain joins TRBV5-4 to TRBJ2-1; D gene unclear. From germline, CDR1 is SGHNT and CDR2 YYREEE (reference sequence). With 0 bases removed from V and 0 bases from J, the gap between germline ends came to 10 bases. CDR3 length equals 16 residues. CDR3 in DNA: TGTGCCAGCAGCTTGGGCCCAACTACCTCCTACAATGAGCAGTTCTTC. This codes for CASSLGPTTSYNEQFF.

The J gene is TRBJ1-1, the V gene TRBV9, with 8 positions matching TRBD1. V lost 3 bases and J lost 4; bases outside the gene matches: 2. Germline-derived CDR1 and CDR2 are SGDLS and YYNGEE. The CDR3 contains 13 residues. The CDR3 here is CASSAQGATEAFF. As DNA, the CDR3 is TGTGCCAGCAGCGCCCAGGGGGCCACTGAAGCTTTCTTT.

V usage is TRBV27 and J usage is TRBJ2-7; possibly TRBD2 for D (5 bases). The length of the CDR3 is 16 residues. Germline V gene lookup returns CDR1 MNHEY and CDR2 SMNVEV (reference sequence). V was cut by 10 bases and J by 3 bases, with 25 bases left in between. As DNA, the CDR3 is TGTGCCACAAAAGGACCGGTTTCCCGGGAATACTACGAGCAGTACTTC. This sequence encodes CATKGPVSREYYEQYF.

CDR3 protein: CASLDRAPYNEQFF. The CDR3 bases are TGTGCCAGTTTGGACAGGGCCCCCTACAATGAGCAGTTCTTC. V gene TRBV5-8 combines with J gene TRBJ2-1, with 8 bases matching TRBD1. The CDR3 is 14 residues long. V shed 8 bases and J 2 bases; nucleotides not matched to a gene: 6. Germline CDR1 and CDR2: SGHTS and YDEGEE.

The V gene is TRBV6-5, the J gene TRBJ1-4; 9 bases match TRBD1. Germline CDR1 reads MNHEY; CDR2 reads SVGAGI. V dropped 0 bases and J dropped 10; count of bases not matched to a gene: 6. The CDR3 covers 15 residues. The DNA for the CDR3 is TGTGCCAGCAGTTACTCACAGGGGGCTGGAGGAAAACTGTTTTTT. This gives the protein CASSYSQGAGGKLFF.

The chain links TRBV28 to TRBJ1-4; unclear D gene. This CDR3 is 13 amino acids long. V gave up 6 bases and J gave up 8 bases, with 13 bases separating them. Germline assignment: CDR1 MDHEN and CDR2 SYDVKM. The CDR3 here is CASRSPSGEKLFF. The CDR3 nucleotides are TGTGCCAGCAGGTCCCCCTCGGGGGAAAAACTGTTTTTT.

The V call is TRBV28, the J call TRBJ2-7, with TRBD2 as a possible D gene (5 bases). V was cut by 3 bases and J by 2 bases, with 14 bases left in between. This CDR3 comprises 15 residues. In germline, CDR1 is MDHEN, CDR2 SYDVKM. This CDR3 reads CASSFSPSSTYEQYF. The CDR3 bases are TGTGCCAGCAGTTTCAGCCCATCTAGCACCTACGAGCAGTACTTC.

This sequence joins TRBV7-2 and TRBJ2-1; possible D gene TRBD2, 5 bases. V gave up 8 bases and J gave up 3 bases, with 11 bases separating them. Germline-derived CDR1 and CDR2 are SGHTA and FQGNSA. The CDR3 runs to 13 residues. CDR3 bases: TGTGCCAGCCTGGCCCGGGGCTACAATGAGCAGTTCTTC. Translation: CASLARGYNEQFF.

This sequence joins TRBV5-4 and TRBJ2-7, with D tentatively TRBD2 (6 bases). The length of the CDR3 is 16 residues. Germline V gene data show CDR1 as SGHNT and CDR2 as YYREEE (reference sequence). V lost 0 bases, J lost 3 bases, and 16 bases lay in between. CDR3 sequence (DNA): TGTGCCAGCAGCTTGGACCGGGACTCAAACCGCTACGAGCAGTACTTC. Translating it yields CASSLDRDSNRYEQYF.

This chain links TRBV2 with TRBJ1-1, with TRBD1 as a possible D gene (6 bases). This CDR3 spans 15 amino acids. The germline gives CDR1 SNHLY, CDR2 FYNNEI. V lost 6 bases, J lost 1 base, and 15 bases lay in between. This CDR3 reads CASSLRGGRNTEAFF. The CDR3 DNA sequence: TGTGCCAGCAGCCTGCGCGGGGGGCGGAACACTGAAGCTTTCTTT.

This chain uses TRBV25-1 with TRBJ2-5, with a weak D call TRBD1 (6 bases). Trimming removed 3 bases from V and 6 bases from J, with 11 bases in between. CDR3 length: 13 amino acids. CDR1 MGHDK and CDR2 SYGVNS come from the germline V gene. The CDR3 here is CASSDGRGKTQYF. CDR3 bases: TGTGCCAGCAGTGATGGCAGGGGAAAGACCCAGTACTTC.

V usage is TRBV29-1 and J usage is TRBJ2-1, with TRBD1 matching 7 bases. The CDR3 has 12 amino acids. With 8 bases clipped from V and 3 bases from J, the junction kept 4 bases outside the gene matches. The V gene's germline CDR1 is SQVTM and CDR2 ANQGSEA. This CDR3 reads CSFRDSYNEQFF. In DNA, the CDR3 is TGCAGCTTCCGGGACAGCTACAATGAGCAGTTCTTC.

CDR3 bases: TGTGCCAGCAGATCCACAGGGGGCGCTATTCCCGACACTGAAGCTTTCTTT. It yields the protein CASRSTGGAIPDTEAFF. The gene calls are TRBV13 and TRBJ1-1; TRBD1 matches at 9 bases. V lost 6 bases and J lost 3; bases outside the gene matches: 14. The CDR3 is made up of 17 amino acids. Germline loops: CDR1 PRHDT, CDR2 FYEKMQ (reference sequence). The full variable domain, rest sourced from reference TRBV13 and TRBJ1-1, is AAGVIQSPRHLIKEKRETATLKCYPIPRHDTVYWYQQGPGQDPQFLISFYEKMQSDKGSIPDRFSAQQFSDYHSELNMSSLELGDSALYFCASRSTGGAIPDTEAFFGQGTRLTVV.

The chain has TRBV18 and TRBJ1-3; 9 bases are a match to TRBD1. Germline lookup yields CDR1 KGHSH and CDR2 LQKENI. Trimming at V came to 3 bases and at J to 7 bases, leaving 16 bases not matched to a gene. CDR3 size: 18 residues. CDR3 nucleotides: TGTGCCAGCTCACCCAGGACAGGGGAAGCTGCTCTAGGGAACACCATATATTTT. Translation gives CASSPRTGEAALGNTIYF.

V usage is TRBV7-9 and J usage is TRBJ1-2, with D maybe TRBD1 (6 bases). Germline V gene sequence: CDR1 SEHNR, CDR2 FQNEAQ (reference sequence). The CDR3 consists of 14 residues. V lost 1 base and J lost 8, with 14 bases in between. The CDR3 is CASSLDTGHWGYTF. Here the CDR3 DNA reads TGTGCCAGCAGCTTAGACACAGGGCATTGGGGCTACACCTTC.

The V call is TRBV2, the J call TRBJ1-2; D unclear. V was cut by 8 bases and J by 3 bases, with 22 bases left in between. Germline loops: CDR1 SNHLY, CDR2 FYNNEI. The CDR3 spans 16 residues. The CDR3 nucleotides read TGTGCCAGCCCCCCCGCCGGGGTCGGGAGGGACTATGGCTACACCTTC. Translating it yields CASPPAGVGRDYGYTF. Together with reference TRBV2 and TRBJ1-2, the CDR3 gives the full variable domain: EPEVTQTPSHQVTQMGQEVILRCVPISNHLYFYWYRQILGQKVEFLVSFYNNEISEKSEIFDDQFSVERPDGSNFTLKIRSTKLEDSAMYFCASPPAGVGRDYGYTFGSGTRLTVV.

This chain uses TRBV9 with TRBJ2-1; possibly TRBD1 for D (6 bases). Per the germline V gene, CDR1 is SGDLS and CDR2 is YYNGEE. Trimming left V 0 bases short and J 2 bases short, with 6 bases between. CDR3 size: 14 residues. Here the CDR3 reads CASSVDRAYNEQFF. Written as DNA, the CDR3 is TGTGCCAGCAGCGTAGACAGGGCCTACAATGAGCAGTTCTTC.

The rearrangement joins TRBV27 to TRBJ2-7, with TRBD2 matching over 7 bases. The CDR3 is 17 residues long. CDR1 and CDR2 (germline): MNHEY, SMNVEV (reference sequence). With V trimmed by 4 bases and J by 2 bases, 14 bases remained unmatched. This chain's CDR3 is CASSSGLASGFTYEQYF. CDR3 nucleotides: TGTGCCAGCAGTTCCGGTCTGGCTAGCGGATTTACCTACGAGCAGTACTTC.

V is TRBV9 and J is TRBJ2-1; 9 nucleotides agree with TRBD2. Germline values: CDR1 SGDLS, CDR2 YYNGEE. V trimming: 4 bases; J trimming: 7 bases; junction bases outside the gene matches: 9. The CDR3 length is 15 residues. The CDR3 is CASSRAGGGWNEQFF. The CDR3 bases are TGTGCCAGCAGCCGAGCGGGGGGCGGGTGGAATGAGCAGTTCTTC.

The chain joins TRBV5-1 to TRBJ2-2; TRBD1 agrees at 7 bases. V dropped 3 bases and J dropped 5; count of bases not matched to a gene: 13. Per the germline V gene, CDR1 is SGHRS and CDR2 is YFSETQ. The CDR3 is 17 residues long. The CDR3 loop reads CASSYGQVGLGTGELFF. In nucleotides, the CDR3 is TGCGCCAGCAGCTATGGACAGGTGGGGCTCGGAACCGGGGAGCTGTTTTTT.